This TCR beta chain was identified during a study of cytomegalovirus exposure and HLA in healthy donors. Turning to the study itself: Sequencing of about 179 million T cells in an earlier analysis found 100 million or so unique TCR beta sequences. HLA-typed donors contributed 80 million to 85 million unique TCRs, which were held in an early data release. Findings and caveats of the study: Researchers catalogued some 160 TCR beta chains as cytomegalovirus-associated.

CMV serostatus data were not documented for this donor. The CDR3 covers 19 residues. CDR1 and CDR2 from the germline V gene are LNHDA and SQIVND (reference sequence). Germline trimming cut 4 bases from V and 8 bases from J; bases unmatched to any gene: 24. Researchers ran the PCR with 60 Vbeta and 13 Jbeta primers. Clones were read by immunoSEQ multiplex PCR, and TCRdb kept only the in-frame ones, dropping some. The sample has under 100,000 clones, about 76% seen once. This clone came up many times. Its target is unknown. This rearrangement joins TRBV19 to TRBJ2-3, with TRBD2 matching 7 bases. This clonotype was sampled from a human donor in good health. Sequencing was performed on PBMCs. The CDR3 protein is CASSRAAVSERGGLGTQYF. The CDR3 bases are TGTGCCAGTAGTAGAGCGGCCGTTTCCGAGCGGGGAGGGCTAGGTACGCAGTATTTT.